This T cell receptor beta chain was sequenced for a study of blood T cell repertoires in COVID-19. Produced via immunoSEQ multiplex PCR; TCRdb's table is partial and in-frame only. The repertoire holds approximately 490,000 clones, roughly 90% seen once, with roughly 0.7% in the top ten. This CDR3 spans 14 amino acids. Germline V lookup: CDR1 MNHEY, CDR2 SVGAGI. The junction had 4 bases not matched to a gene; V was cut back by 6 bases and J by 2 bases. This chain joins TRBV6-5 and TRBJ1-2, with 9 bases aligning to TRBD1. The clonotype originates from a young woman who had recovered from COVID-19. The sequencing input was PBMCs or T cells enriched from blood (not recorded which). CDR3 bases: TGTGCCAGCAGACCAACAGGGGGCAACTATGGCTACACCTTC. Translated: CASRPTGGNYGYTF.